This entry is about one T cell receptor beta chain. Antigen specificity is unknown. No patient escaped relapse after autologous stem cell transplantation, and brentuximab vedotin exposure varied. The method was immunoSEQ multiplex PCR; TCRdb's version includes in-frame clones alone and lacks a portion of them. Of tens of thousands of clones listed, around 90% are singletons. This sample stems from a study of PD-1 blockade in classical Hodgkin lymphoma. Looking at the study overall: It was nivolumab at 3 mg/kg, given intravenously every 2 weeks, that patients received.

J lost 5 bases, V lost 8 bases, and 8 bases had no gene match. In germline, CDR1 is MDHEN, CDR2 SYDVKM. This CDR3 contains 14 residues. Findings and limits, study-wide: It was among complete responders that baseline diversity resembled that of newly diagnosed patients. Significant TCR diversity gains by C4D1 occurred in CD4+ but not CD8+ cells.

The origin of this receptor is a human donor with classical Hodgkin lymphoma. This material consisted of peripheral blood mononuclear cells (PBMCs), taken at baseline. The chain links TRBV28 to TRBJ2-2; 7 nucleotides line up with TRBD2. The CDR3 bases are TGTGCCAGCCTTAGCGGGCAAGGGACCGGGGAGCTGTTTTTT. Translating it yields CASLSGQGTGELFF.